This TCR beta chain was obtained from a study of CD8 T cells in ankylosing spondylitis. Construction of TCR beta libraries was performed using quantitative 5'-RACE with molecular barcodes. TCRdb independently ran MiXCR on the 5' RACE reads; one entry per CDR3 protein. The data contain 200,000 or so distinct CDR3 sequences, 15% to 20% of them singletons. This clonotype was counted a few times. Antigen unknown. Study-wide points: Among TCR beta sequences, a motif of fewer than 10 highly homologous variants appeared characteristic of ankylosing spondylitis blood. It was reported that disease-linked clones were significantly enriched in matched ankylosing spondylitis synovial fluid.

Sequencing input: blood, either unsorted or a sorted T cell fraction (not recorded which). This TCR derives from a male donor aged 5-29 years with ankylosing spondylitis or in good health (not recorded which).

CDR3: CSVGGQGAGELFF. CDR3 DNA: TGCAGCGTTGGGGGACAGGGGGCCGGGGAGCTGTTTTTT. This chain connects TRBV29-1 to TRBJ2-2; 11 nucleotides align to TRBD1. The CDR3 loop spans 13 amino acids. The V segment lost 4 bases and the J segment 6 bases; nucleotides outside the gene matches: 1. The germline CDR1 and CDR2 sequences are SQVTM and ANQGSEA.